Below, 13 T cell receptor beta chains from the same sample are listed, as sequenced in a study of tissue T cells after allogeneic stem cell transplantation. Some clones are missing from TCRdb's copy, which holds only in-frame ones; the method was immunoSEQ multiplex PCR. Here the sample spans about 6,300 clones, about 74% being singletons. Sequences were derived from tissue from the rectum, sampled at autopsy. These TCRs come from a woman aged 18-49 years with breast cancer.

This clone was seen a handful of times. V usage is TRBV5-5 and J usage is TRBJ2-7, with a tentative D call TRBD1 (5 bases). Germline-derived CDR1 and CDR2 are SGHKS and YYEKEE (reference sequence). V shed 4 bases and J shed 2 bases, with 16 bases lying between them. This CDR3 comprises 15 residues. The chain's CDR3 is CASSPRQGSTYEQYF. For the CDR3, the DNA is TGTGCCAGCAGCCCGAGGCAGGGTTCTACCTACGAGCAGTACTTC.

The rearrangement links TRBV5-1 to TRBJ2-7; either TRBD1 or TRBD2 may supply D (5 bases each). CDR1 and CDR2 from the germline V gene are SGHRS and YFSETQ. The CDR3 has 13 amino acids. Trimming removed 4 bases from V and 3 bases from J, with 11 bases in between. The CDR3 sequence: CASSPGGGYEQYF. The CDR3 DNA reads TGCGCCAGCAGCCCTGGTGGGGGCTACGAGCAGTACTTC. The whole variable domain, filled in from reference TRBV5-1 and TRBJ2-7, reads KAGVTQTPRYLIKTRGQQVTLSCSPISGHRSVSWYQQTPGQGLQFLFEYFSETQRNKGNFPGRFSGRQFSNSRSEMNVSTLELGDSALYLCASSPGGGYEQYFGPGTRLTVT.

V and J are TRBV6-1 and TRBJ2-1; perhaps D is TRBD1 or TRBD2 (5 bases each). The CDR3 runs 14 residues. V lost 5 bases and J lost 4, with 12 bases in between. Looked up from germline, CDR1 is MNHNS and CDR2 is SASEGT. In DNA, the CDR3 is TGTGCCAGCAGTAGGGGAGATGGGTACAATGAGCAGTTCTTC. Translating gives CASSRGDGYNEQFF.

V usage is TRBV4-2 and J usage is TRBJ2-3; D is unresolved. Germline CDR1 is LGHNA and CDR2 is YNFKEQ. V gave up 4 bases and J gave up 9 bases, with 17 bases separating them. The CDR3 is 14 amino acids. This chain's CDR3 is CASSPLLMVETQYF. DNA for the CDR3: TGTGCCAGCAGCCCCCTACTAATGGTGGAAACGCAGTATTTT.

This clone turned up a few times. The V and J genes are TRBV4-3 and TRBJ2-3; D uncertain. Germline V gives CDR1 LGHNA, CDR2 YSLEER. V lost 5 bases, J lost 6 bases, and 15 bases lay in between. CDR3 length: 14 amino acids. CDR3 bases: TGCGCCAGCAGCTTCTACGAGGCGCCGGATACGCAGTATTTT. Protein product: CASSFYEAPDTQYF.

V gene TRBV24-1 combines with J gene TRBJ2-2, with a weak D call TRBD2 (5 bases). The CDR3 runs 19 residues. Germline V lookup: CDR1 KGHDR, CDR2 SFDVKD. V was clipped by 0 bases and J by 5 bases, with 21 bases between them. The CDR3 sequence: CATSDLHYAVKGETGELFF. The CDR3 DNA sequence: TGTGCCACCAGTGATTTGCATTACGCGGTGAAGGGAGAGACCGGGGAGCTGTTTTTT.

This chain connects TRBV19 to TRBJ1-5; weak D call: TRBD1 (6 bases). CDR3 length: 13 residues. The ends were cut back, 10 bases at V and 0 bases at J, with 10 bases in the middle. The V gene's germline CDR1 is LNHDA and CDR2 SQIVND (reference sequence). The chain's CDR3 is CATRDNSNQPQHF. The DNA of the CDR3 is TGTGCCACGAGGGACAATAGCAATCAGCCCCAGCATTTT.

The chain combines TRBV19 with TRBJ1-5; D remains ambiguous. This CDR3 is 16 amino acids long. The germline CDR1 and CDR2 sequences are LNHDA and SQIVND (reference sequence). The V gene lost 5 bases and the J gene lost 5 bases, with 19 bases spanning the gap. This CDR3 is CASSPPGRVIDQPQHF. Written as DNA, the CDR3 is TGTGCCAGTAGTCCCCCCGGACGGGTTATAGATCAGCCCCAGCATTTT.

CDR3 nucleotides: TGTGCCAGCAGCAAATTCAGGCGGGTACGGGTCGAGCAGTACTTC. Translating it yields CASSKFRRVRVEQYF. V is TRBV21-1 and J is TRBJ2-7; the D segment call TRBD2 is taken from the table without a DNA check. TRBV21-1 is marked as a pseudogene. The CDR3 covers 15 residues.

The V and J genes are TRBV11-2 and TRBJ2-5; tentatively, D is TRBD2 (6 bases). CDR3 length: 15 residues. Per the germline V gene, CDR1 is SGHAT and CDR2 is FQNNGV. Trimming removed 3 bases at V and 2 bases at J, with 13 bases between. The CDR3 nucleotides read TGTGCCAGCAGCTTCGGAGCGGGCCCACAAGAGACCCAGTACTTC. It specifies CASSFGAGPQETQYF.

This chain connects TRBV14 to TRBJ2-2; D unresolved. Trimming removed 4 bases at V and 4 bases at J, with 7 bases between. The germline CDR1 and CDR2 sequences are SGHDN and FVKESK. The CDR3 consists of 13 residues. The CDR3 loop is CASSLIFTGELFF. In DNA, the CDR3 is TGTGCCAGCAGCCTAATATTCACCGGGGAGCTGTTTTTT.

There are a few counts of this clone. CDR3 sequence reads: CASSVAPEAPLLNEQFF. Written as DNA, the CDR3 is TGTGCCAGCAGCGTCGCTCCGGAGGCCCCACTCCTCAATGAGCAGTTCTTC. The rearrangement links TRBV9 to TRBJ2-1, with D possibly TRBD2 on 5 matching bases. The V end was cut by 2 bases, the J end by 6 bases, with 21 bases between. Germline V gives CDR1 SGDLS, CDR2 YYNGEE. The CDR3 consists of 17 residues.

The chain uses TRBV5-1 and TRBJ1-5; D gene uncertain. Deletions cut 7 bases from V and 0 bases from J, with 14 bases between. Germline V CDR1 and CDR2: SGHRS, YFSETQ. This CDR3 is built from 15 residues. CDR3 sequence: CASSSDGYSNQPQHF. The CDR3, as DNA: TGCGCCAGCTCATCAGACGGCTATAGCAATCAGCCCCAGCATTTT.